What follows are 27 T cell receptor beta chains derived from one specimen sequenced in a study of T cell changes during pregnancy in multiple sclerosis. The method was immunoSEQ multiplex PCR; TCRdb's version includes in-frame clones alone and lacks a portion of them. This sample yields fewer than 140,000 clones, of which about 90% are seen a single time; 1.5% to 2% belongs to the top ten. This sample comprised peripheral blood, obtained before pregnancy. These receptors all stem from a female donor with multiple sclerosis, enrolled in a pregnancy study.

This clone was observed once. The CDR3 spells CASSEGLGEKDEKLFF. The CDR3 coding sequence is TGTGCCAGCAGCGAGGGACTAGGCGAAAAGGATGAAAAACTGTTTTTT. The chain has TRBV9 and TRBJ1-4; TRBD1 might be the D (5 bases). Germline CDR1 reads SGDLS; CDR2 reads YYNGEE. Trimming removed 3 bases at V and 6 bases at J, with 18 bases between. There are 16 residues in the CDR3.

This sequence joins TRBV7-9 and TRBJ1-2, with D possibly TRBD1 on 6 matching bases. Looked up from germline, CDR1 is SEHNR and CDR2 is FQNEAQ (reference sequence). Trimming removed 6 bases at V and 0 bases at J, with 14 bases between. This CDR3 spans 15 amino acids. The DNA of the CDR3 is TGTGCCAGCAGGGTCACAGGGCTACCTAACTATGGCTACACCTTC. It yields the protein CASRVTGLPNYGYTF.

This clone was detected only once. The V call is TRBV27, the J call TRBJ2-1, with 13 bases aligning to TRBD2. The V and J ends lost 4 bases and 9 bases, in that order; junction bases with no gene match: 9. The germline V gene has CDR1 MNHEY and CDR2 SMNVEV (reference sequence). This CDR3 is built from 16 residues. CDR3 DNA sequence: TGTGCCAGCAGTTCCTCACTAGCGGGGGGGCTTCGTGAGCAGTTCTTC. Translation: CASSSSLAGGLREQFF.

The J gene is TRBJ2-3, the V gene TRBV6-5; 9 nucleotides align to TRBD2. V lost 0 bases and J lost 4; bases outside the gene matches: 2. CDR1 and CDR2 (germline): MNHEY, SVGAGI. The CDR3 is 15 residues long. CDR3 sequence: CASSYSSGRADTQYF. CDR3 coding DNA: TGTGCCAGCAGTTACTCTAGCGGGAGAGCAGATACGCAGTATTTT.

V is TRBV28 and J is TRBJ1-2; D may be TRBD1 (5 bases). From germline, CDR1 is MDHEN and CDR2 SYDVKM. The CDR3 contains 16 residues. V gave up 3 bases and J gave up 7 bases, with 21 bases separating them. CDR3 loop: CASSLGGTAMGGGYTF. The DNA for the CDR3 is TGTGCCAGCAGTTTGGGAGGAACGGCCATGGGGGGTGGCTACACCTTC.

V gene TRBV19 combines with J gene TRBJ1-6; maybe TRBD1 (5 bases). The CDR3 has 14 residues. Germline CDR1 is LNHDA and CDR2 is SQIVND (reference sequence). Trimming took off 7 bases at V and 3 bases at J, with 10 bases between the two ends. Written as DNA, the CDR3 is TGTGCCAGTACCCGGGGGAACTATAATTCACCCCTCCACTTT. Amino acid sequence: CASTRGNYNSPLHF. Complete variable domain (other parts from reference TRBV19 and TRBJ1-6): DGGITQSPKYLFRKEGQNVTLSCEQNLNHDAMYWYRQDPGQGLRLIYYSQIVNDFQKGDIAEGYSVSREKKESFPLTVTSAQKNPTAFYLCASTRGNYNSPLHFGNGTRLTVT.

The gene calls are TRBV6-6 and TRBJ1-1; 9 nucleotides match TRBD1. Unmatched junction bases numbered 9, after V lost 6 bases and J lost 1 base. Germline V gene lookup returns CDR1 MNHNY and CDR2 SVGAGI (reference sequence). The CDR3 consists of 16 residues. Written as DNA, the CDR3 is TGTGCCAGCAGCCCCACCCCGGGACAGGGGAACACTGAAGCTTTCTTT. Its protein product is CASSPTPGQGNTEAFF.

The V gene is TRBV7-6, the J gene TRBJ1-5; 7 nucleotides match TRBD1. This CDR3 has 17 residues. Germline V lookup: CDR1 SGHVS, CDR2 FNYEAQ. V dropped 2 bases and J dropped 1; count of bases not matched to a gene: 8. In DNA form, the CDR3 reads TGTGCCAGCAGCTTACCCCCGACAGGGAGAAGCAATCAGCCCCAGCATTTT. Residues: CASSLPPTGRSNQPQHF.

The V call is TRBV6-4, the J call TRBJ2-1, with D possibly matching TRBD1 (6 bases). This CDR3 spans 13 amino acids. Trimming removed 6 bases from V and 4 bases from J, with 10 bases in between. Germline V gives CDR1 MRHNA, CDR2 SNTAGT. Written as DNA, the CDR3 is TGTGCCAGCAGCGGGGACATTTACAATGAGCAGTTCTTC. Protein sequence: CASSGDIYNEQFF.

The gene calls are TRBV6-5 and TRBJ2-7, with TRBD1 identical over 8 bases. With V trimmed by 0 bases and J by 2 bases, 3 bases remained unmatched. The V gene's germline CDR1 is MNHEY and CDR2 SVGAGI. The CDR3 totals 15 residues. This CDR3 reads CASSYSGTGPYEQYF. CDR3 coding DNA: TGTGCCAGCAGTTACTCCGGGACAGGCCCCTACGAGCAGTACTTC.

Only one count was recorded for this clone. This chain joins TRBV5-1 and TRBJ2-5; D is unresolved. The CDR3 runs 13 residues. The germline CDR1 and CDR2 sequences are SGHRS and YFSETQ. Trimming took 0 bases from V and 2 from J, leaving 5 bases between them. The CDR3 coding sequence is TGCGCCAGCAGCTTGGGGCCTCAAGAGACCCAGTACTTC. Translation gives CASSLGPQETQYF.

The J gene is TRBJ1-5, the V gene TRBV6-1; D is possibly TRBD1 (6 bases). This CDR3 spans 14 amino acids. V dropped 6 bases and J dropped 3 bases, with 12 bases sitting between them. The germline V gene encodes CDR1 MNHNS and CDR2 SASEGT. CDR3 DNA sequence: TGTGCCAGCAGACAGACAGGTGACAATCAGCCCCAGCATTTT. It is translated as CASRQTGDNQPQHF.

The chain uses TRBV7-2 and TRBJ1-3; tentatively, D is TRBD1 (6 bases). Germline loops: CDR1 SGHTA, CDR2 FQGNSA. The CDR3 totals 19 residues. Trimming shortened V by 1 base and J by 0 bases, and 19 bases separated the two germline ends. CDR3 DNA: TGTGCCAGCAGCTTAGAGGGGGGGGCCGGATGGGGCTCTGGAAACACCATATATTTT. It yields the protein CASSLEGGAGWGSGNTIYF.

This clone appeared once. The chain recombines TRBV6-5 with TRBJ2-3; the match to TRBD1 covers 10 bases. The length of the CDR3 is 15 residues. V shed 2 bases and J 8 bases; nucleotides not matched to a gene: 7. Looked up from germline, CDR1 is MNHEY and CDR2 is SVGAGI. This CDR3 is CASSYQRDRGGTQYF. In nucleotides, the CDR3 is TGTGCCAGCAGTTACCAACGGGACAGGGGTGGTACGCAGTATTTT.

The chain carries TRBV7-8 and TRBJ1-5; D may be TRBD1 (5 bases). Looked up from germline, CDR1 is SGHVS and CDR2 is FQNEAQ. V dropped 5 bases and J dropped 2 bases, with 19 bases sitting between them. The CDR3 contains 17 residues. CDR3 coding DNA: TGTGCCAGCAGCACAAAAGGTGGGGCCAGAGGCAATCAGCCCCAGCATTTT. It codes for CASSTKGGARGNQPQHF.

The rearrangement joins TRBV19 to TRBJ2-2; D gene unclear. Trimming left V 5 bases short and J 5 bases short, with 15 bases between. The V gene's germline CDR1 is LNHDA and CDR2 SQIVND (reference sequence). The CDR3 runs 15 residues. CDR3 DNA sequence: TGTGCCAGTAGTCGATTTGATGTCGGGACCGGGGAGCTGTTTTTT. This encodes CASSRFDVGTGELFF.

This sequence joins TRBV9 and TRBJ2-7; D gene ambiguous. The CDR3 totals 14 residues. V was trimmed by 0 bases and J by 3 bases, leaving 10 bases between them. The germline gives CDR1 SGDLS, CDR2 YYNGEE. CDR3 protein: CASSVGARDYEQYF. DNA for the CDR3: TGTGCCAGCAGCGTAGGGGCGAGAGACTACGAGCAGTACTTC.

V and J are TRBV7-9 and TRBJ2-1, with D perhaps matching TRBD1 (5 bases). The germline CDR1 and CDR2 sequences are SEHNR and FQNEAQ (reference sequence). The CDR3 has 13 amino acids. Trimming pared 3 bases from V and 5 bases from J, leaving 8 bases between. The CDR3 is CASSFGANNEQFF. In DNA form, the CDR3 reads TGTGCCAGCAGCTTTGGGGCAAACAATGAGCAGTTCTTC.

The rearrangement links TRBV6-6 to TRBJ1-2, with a tentative D call TRBD1 (5 bases). The CDR3 length is 13 residues. V was trimmed by 5 bases and J by 8 bases, leaving 15 bases between them. Germline-derived CDR1 and CDR2 are MNHNY and SVGAGI (reference sequence). This CDR3 is CASSRGLGVGYTF. The CDR3 DNA is TGTGCCAGCAGTAGGGGACTAGGGGTCGGCTACACCTTC.

This chain connects TRBV11-3 to TRBJ2-1; 8 nucleotides line up with TRBD2. With V trimmed by 5 bases and J by 4 bases, 13 bases remained unmatched. The CDR3 spans 17 residues. Germline CDR1 SGHNT, CDR2 YENEEA. CDR3 residues: CASSARGGADFYNEQFF. CDR3 DNA sequence: TGTGCCAGCAGCGCTCGGGGGGGCGCGGATTTTTACAATGAGCAGTTCTTC.

The chain joins TRBV7-2 to TRBJ2-7; 8 bases agree with TRBD1. V lost 5 bases and J lost 2; bases outside the gene matches: 2. Germline loops: CDR1 SGHTA, CDR2 FQGNSA. This CDR3 has 13 residues. The CDR3 coding sequence is TGTGCCAGCAGCATGGGACAGGCCTACGAGCAGTACTTC. It encodes CASSMGQAYEQYF.

This sequence joins TRBV6-6 and TRBJ2-5; TRBD2 agrees at 8 bases. Germline lookup yields CDR1 MNHNY and CDR2 SVGAGI (reference sequence). This CDR3 contains 14 residues. The ends lost 2 bases at V and 2 bases at J; junction bases unmatched: 1. The CDR3 region has the DNA TGTGCCAGCAGTTACGCGGGAGGTCAAGAGACCCAGTACTTC. Encoded protein: CASSYAGGQETQYF.

The chain has TRBV6-5 and TRBJ2-1; 13 nucleotides align to TRBD2. Trimming took 7 bases from V and 6 from J; bases not matched to a gene: 6. Germline CDR1 MNHEY, CDR2 SVGAGI. The CDR3 runs 15 residues. Here the CDR3 reads CASTLRLAGGNEQFF. The CDR3, as DNA: TGTGCCAGCACACTAAGACTAGCGGGAGGCAATGAGCAGTTCTTC.

This chain joins TRBV2 and TRBJ2-2; tentatively, D is TRBD2 (5 bases). Germline V lookup: CDR1 SNHLY, CDR2 FYNNEI. The CDR3 spans 14 residues. Trimming removed 0 bases from V and 6 bases from J, with 8 bases in between. CDR3 in amino acids: CASSEATGSGELFF. For the CDR3, the DNA is TGTGCCAGCAGTGAAGCGACGGGATCCGGGGAGCTGTTTTTT.

The chain couples TRBV29-1 to TRBJ2-1, with D perhaps matching TRBD1 (5 bases). Germline V gives CDR1 SQVTM, CDR2 ANQGSEA. This CDR3 is 14 amino acids long. Deletions cut 2 bases from V and 9 bases from J, with 17 bases between. CDR3 nucleotides: TGCAGCGTTGAACGGGTTGGGGCCCTCTTTGAGCAGTTCTTC. Its translation is CSVERVGALFEQFF.

The genes are TRBV11-3 and TRBJ2-1; D gene ambiguous. This CDR3 is built from 16 residues. Trimming pared 5 bases from V and 3 bases from J, leaving 17 bases between. The germline V gene has CDR1 SGHNT and CDR2 YENEEA. The CDR3 spells CASSIKKSPLYNEQFF. Here the CDR3 DNA reads TGTGCCAGCAGCATTAAGAAGAGTCCTCTCTACAATGAGCAGTTCTTC.

The chain links TRBV19 to TRBJ1-1; D not resolved. The CDR3 runs to 14 residues. Germline V gives CDR1 LNHDA, CDR2 SQIVND (reference sequence). V gave up 4 bases and J gave up 4 bases, with 13 bases separating them. The CDR3 DNA reads TGTGCCAGTAGTACACGGGGAGCATCCACTGAAGCTTTCTTT. Its translation is CASSTRGASTEAFF.